This T cell receptor (beta chain) was identified in a study of shared clonotypes between healthy human individuals (dated by TCRdb to about 2020). Looking at the study overall: The cohort comprised a couple of women and a few men aged 18 to 49 years. Different laboratories and diverse techniques were used to prepare libraries and sequence TCR repertoires, to increase sequencing depth and limit assay-specific biases. Each donor's leukapheresis produced roughly between roughly 0.85 and 9.5 billion PBMCs. For each donor, CD4 naive and CD4 memory were each run on three plates, CD8 naive on two plates, and CD8 memory on one plate. To estimate repertoire size and how much clonotype sharing occurs between individuals, the study deeply sequenced the blood TCR repertoires of several healthy adults. General study outcomes and caveats: Rarefaction of sorted-subset datasets indicated incomplete sequencing despite the large sequencing depth. Approximately 5% of naive CD4, 3.5% of naive CD8, approximately 2.2% of memory CD4, and roughly 0.4% of memory CD8 clonotypes were shared across several donors. Naive subsets generally had larger estimated clonotype richness than memory subsets did. Pairwise subsampling led to the expectation that sequencing depth would affect the degree of clonotype sharing among donors. Sampling was restricted to blood, and TCR repertoires in tissues likely differ from the TCR repertoires found in blood. Because the study included a small number of donors, the genetic and exposure-history diversity represented was limited. Compared with non-shared clonotypes, the clonotypes found in all four sorted-subset donors had higher generation probabilities.

TCR CDR3 regions were amplified from genomic DNA by multiplex PCR using the deep immunoSEQ assay. Extracted genomic DNA from each cell subset was distributed evenly across all wells of several immunoSEQ 96-well plates, and each plate was treated as a replicate. For sorted subsets, approximately 190 ng genomic DNA, equal to some 30,000 T cell genomes, was loaded into each replicate PCR. The purified libraries were quantified using a Qubit 3.0 fluorometer, sized with a Bioanalyzer 2100, and then quantified again using the KAPA Library Quantification kit. Each immunoSEQ 96-well plate was sequenced on its own single-read 150-cycle Illumina NextSeq 550 flow cell. The study's own analysis went as follows. Because the immunoSEQ output held only junctional sequences and lacked quality scores, the filtering could not match the filtering applied to full-length reads. Sequences were annotated with PyIR, a Python wrapper for IgBLAST v1.9, and V/J genes and CDR3 were assigned using IMGT germline references. Reads were removed for weak V/J assignments (E-value above 1e-6), missing CDR3, stop codons, out-of-frame junctions, or ambiguous translated residues. A V3J clonotype was defined by an identical inferred V gene, J gene, and CDR3 amino acid sequence. Percentage overlap between repertoires was computed as shared unique clonotypes divided by the size of the smaller repertoire. Richness of each repertoire was evaluated using RTK rarefaction, the Chao1 estimator, and Recon v2.1 estimates of unobserved clonotypes. Generation probabilities for all TCRbeta clonotypes obtained by the gDNA method from a few donors were computed using OLGA. Not all clones reach the TCRdb copy of this immuneACCESS table, which keeps in-frame sequences only. Checked studies attribute under half of the gap to unresolved V genes and leave the rest unexplained. From that table come the V and J calls and clone size; the DNA was used to work out D and trimming. This sample comprises fewer than 3 million clones, less than 95% of them detected only once. The ten most abundant clones make up around 0.35% of the sample.

Healthy HIV-negative adults with no recently reported acute infections or vaccinations were included as donors. All donors were Caucasian adults living in Nashville, Tennessee, USA. CD4+ T cells were enriched by magnetic negative selection; naive cells were then positively selected on CD45RA, and the negative fraction formed the memory subset. Blood was obtained by leukapheresis, after which PBMCs were separated by Ficoll-Histopaque density gradient centrifugation and cryopreserved in liquid nitrogen vapor phase. Purity and quantity of every magnetically sorted T cell population were checked by analytical flow cytometry. From each sorted fraction, genomic DNA was isolated and quantified by UV absorbance on a Nanodrop 2000c. With respect to this clone: No antigen is known for it. Base qualities are not provided; no much larger clone lies one nucleotide away.

The sequenced sample was naive CD4+ T cells from PBMCs. The cell subset or site label, read with the paper, signifies: CD45RA+ positively selected. The TCR was taken from a young man in good health. Some clones in this sample may be carry-over from other donors' samples.

The CDR3 reads as follows: CASSPGTGLYGYTF. At the DNA level, the sequence is TGTGCCAGCTCCCCCGGGACAGGCCTATATGGCTACACCTTC. The chain is assembled from TRBV18 and TRBJ1-2, with 8 middle bases fitting TRBD1. CDR1 is given as KGHSH and CDR2 as LQKENI, both from the germline V gene. The CDR3 runs 14 amino acids, cysteine and phenylalanine included. The DNA shown is the 42-base CDR3, in frame from base 1. Trimming takes 6 bases off V and 5 bases off J; junction bases not matched to a gene: 8.